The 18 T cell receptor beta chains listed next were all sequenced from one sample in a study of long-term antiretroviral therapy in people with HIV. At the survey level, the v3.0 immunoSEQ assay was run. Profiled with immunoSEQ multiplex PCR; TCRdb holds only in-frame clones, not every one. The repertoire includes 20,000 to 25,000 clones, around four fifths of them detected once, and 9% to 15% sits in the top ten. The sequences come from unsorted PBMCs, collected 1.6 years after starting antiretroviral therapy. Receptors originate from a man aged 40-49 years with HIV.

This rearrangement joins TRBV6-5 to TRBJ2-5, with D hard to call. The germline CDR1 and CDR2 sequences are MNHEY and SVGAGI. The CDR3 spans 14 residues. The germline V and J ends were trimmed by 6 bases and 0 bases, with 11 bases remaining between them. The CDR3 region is CASSPQPYQETQYF. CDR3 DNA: TGTGCCAGCAGCCCACAGCCGTACCAAGAGACCCAGTACTTC.

This chain's CDR3 is CASSQDRGGYEAFF. Written as DNA, the CDR3 is TGCGCCAGCAGCCAAGATAGGGGTGGGTATGAAGCTTTCTTT. The rearrangement links TRBV4-1 to TRBJ1-1; maybe TRBD1 (5 bases). Trimming removed 0 bases from V and 7 bases from J, with 12 bases in between. The CDR3 consists of 14 residues. Per the germline V gene, CDR1 is MGHRA and CDR2 is YSYEKL.

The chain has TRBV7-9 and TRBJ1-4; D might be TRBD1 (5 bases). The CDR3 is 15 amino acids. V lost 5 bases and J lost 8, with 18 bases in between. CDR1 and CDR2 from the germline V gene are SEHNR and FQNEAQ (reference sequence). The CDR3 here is CASSVGRQGEEKLFF. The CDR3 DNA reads TGTGCCAGCAGCGTCGGGAGGCAGGGCGAAGAAAAACTGTTTTTT.

The CDR3 DNA reads TGTGCCAGCAGTTCGGGGACAGGGGGAGGCTACGAGCAGTACTTC. The encoded protein is CASSSGTGGGYEQYF. The V call is TRBV27, the J call TRBJ2-7; 11 nucleotides align to TRBD1. From germline, CDR1 is MNHEY and CDR2 SMNVEV (reference sequence). The junction had 5 bases not matched to a gene; V was cut back by 4 bases and J by 3 bases. There are 15 residues in the CDR3.

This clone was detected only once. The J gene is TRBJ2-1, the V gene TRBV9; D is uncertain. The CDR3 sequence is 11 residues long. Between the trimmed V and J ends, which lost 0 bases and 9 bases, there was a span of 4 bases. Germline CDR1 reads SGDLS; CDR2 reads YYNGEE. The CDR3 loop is CASSVGGEQFF. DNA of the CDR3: TGTGCCAGCAGCGTAGGCGGTGAGCAGTTCTTC.

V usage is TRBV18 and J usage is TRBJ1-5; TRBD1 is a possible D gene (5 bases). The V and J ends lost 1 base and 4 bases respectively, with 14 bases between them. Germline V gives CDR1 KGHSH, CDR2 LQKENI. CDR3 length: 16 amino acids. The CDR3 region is CASSPREGSGNQPQHF. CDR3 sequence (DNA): TGTGCCAGCTCACCACGTGAGGGGTCAGGGAATCAGCCCCAGCATTTT.

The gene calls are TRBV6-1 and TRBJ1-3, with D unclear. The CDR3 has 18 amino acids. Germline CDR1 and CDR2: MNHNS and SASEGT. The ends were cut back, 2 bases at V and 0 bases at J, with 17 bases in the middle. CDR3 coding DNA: TGTGCCAGCAGTGAATATCTGGGTGGCAGCAGCTCTGGAAACACCATATATTTT. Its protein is CASSEYLGGSSSGNTIYF.

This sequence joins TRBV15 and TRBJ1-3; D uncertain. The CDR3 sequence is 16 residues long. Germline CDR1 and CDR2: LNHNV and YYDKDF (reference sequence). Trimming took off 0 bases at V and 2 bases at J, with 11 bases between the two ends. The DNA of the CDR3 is TGTGCCACCAGCAGAGATGGAAGGTCCCCTGGAAACACCATATATTTT. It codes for CATSRDGRSPGNTIYF.

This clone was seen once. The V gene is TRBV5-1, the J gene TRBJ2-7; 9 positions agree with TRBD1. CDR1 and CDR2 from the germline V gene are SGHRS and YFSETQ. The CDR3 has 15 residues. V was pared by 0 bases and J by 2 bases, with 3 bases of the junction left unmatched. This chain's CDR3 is CASSLVGQGPYEQYF. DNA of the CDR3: TGCGCCAGCAGCTTGGTGGGACAGGGACCCTACGAGCAGTACTTC. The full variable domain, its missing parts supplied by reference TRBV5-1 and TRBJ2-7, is KAGVTQTPRYLIKTRGQQVTLSCSPISGHRSVSWYQQTPGQGLQFLFEYFSETQRNKGNFPGRFSGRQFSNSRSEMNVSTLELGDSALYLCASSLVGQGPYEQYFGPGTRLTVT.

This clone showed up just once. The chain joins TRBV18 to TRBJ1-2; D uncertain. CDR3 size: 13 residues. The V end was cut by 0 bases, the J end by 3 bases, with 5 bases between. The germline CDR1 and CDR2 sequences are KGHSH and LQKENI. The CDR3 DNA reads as TGTGCCAGCTCACCACCGGGGTACTATGGCTACACCTTC. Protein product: CASSPPGYYGYTF.

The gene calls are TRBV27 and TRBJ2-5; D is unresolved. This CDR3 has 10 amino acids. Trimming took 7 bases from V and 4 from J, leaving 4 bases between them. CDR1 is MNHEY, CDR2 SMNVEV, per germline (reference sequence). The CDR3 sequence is CASIVETQYF. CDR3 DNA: TGTGCCAGCATTGTAGAGACCCAGTACTTC.

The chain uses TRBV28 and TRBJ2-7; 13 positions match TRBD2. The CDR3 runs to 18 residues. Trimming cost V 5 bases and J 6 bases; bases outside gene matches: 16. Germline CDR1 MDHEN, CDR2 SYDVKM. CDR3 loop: CASSPIGGGTSGIREQYF. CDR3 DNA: TGTGCCAGCAGTCCGATAGGGGGGGGGACTAGCGGGATTCGCGAGCAGTACTTC.

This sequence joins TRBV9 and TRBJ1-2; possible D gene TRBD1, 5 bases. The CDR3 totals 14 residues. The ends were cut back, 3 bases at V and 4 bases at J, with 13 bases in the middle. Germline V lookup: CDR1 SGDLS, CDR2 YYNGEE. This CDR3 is CASSDGTDSYGYTF. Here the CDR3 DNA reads TGTGCCAGCAGCGACGGGACTGATTCCTATGGCTACACCTTC. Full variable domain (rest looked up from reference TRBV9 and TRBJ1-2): DSGVTQTPKHLITATGQRVTLRCSPRSGDLSVYWYQQSLDQGLQFLIQYYNGEERAKGNILERFSAQQFPDLHSELNLSSLELGDSALYFCASSDGTDSYGYTFGSGTRLTVV.

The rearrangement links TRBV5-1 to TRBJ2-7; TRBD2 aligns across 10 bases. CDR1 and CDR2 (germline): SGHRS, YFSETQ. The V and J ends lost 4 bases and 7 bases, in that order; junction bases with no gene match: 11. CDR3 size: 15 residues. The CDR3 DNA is TGCGCCAGCAGCACAGGAGCGGGGGGGCCTGGGGAGCAGTACTTC. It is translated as CASSTGAGGPGEQYF.

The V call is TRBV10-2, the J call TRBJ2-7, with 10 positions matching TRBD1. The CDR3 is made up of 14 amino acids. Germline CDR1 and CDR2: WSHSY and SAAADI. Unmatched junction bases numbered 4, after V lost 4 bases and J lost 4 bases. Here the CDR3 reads CASSVGQGRYEQYF. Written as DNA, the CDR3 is TGCGCCAGCAGTGTGGGACAGGGGAGATACGAGCAGTACTTC.

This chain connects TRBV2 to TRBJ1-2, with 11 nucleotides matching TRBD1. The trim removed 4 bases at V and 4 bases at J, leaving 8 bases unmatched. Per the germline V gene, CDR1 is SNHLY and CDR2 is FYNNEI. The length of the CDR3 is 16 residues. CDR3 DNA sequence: TGTGCCAGCAGTGGGGACAGGGGGACCCAGGGCTATGGCTACACCTTC. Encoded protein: CASSGDRGTQGYGYTF. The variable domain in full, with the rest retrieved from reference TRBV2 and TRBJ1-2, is EPEVTQTPSHQVTQMGQEVILRCVPISNHLYFYWYRQILGQKVEFLVSFYNNEISEKSEIFDDQFSVERPDGSNFTLKIRSTKLEDSAMYFCASSGDRGTQGYGYTFGSGTRLTVV.

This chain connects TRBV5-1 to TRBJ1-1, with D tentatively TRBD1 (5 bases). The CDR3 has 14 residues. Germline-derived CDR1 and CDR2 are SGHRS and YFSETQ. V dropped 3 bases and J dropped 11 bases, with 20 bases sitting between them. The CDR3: CASSWSGGRERAFF. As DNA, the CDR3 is TGCGCCAGCAGCTGGAGTGGGGGTCGGGAGAGGGCTTTCTTT.

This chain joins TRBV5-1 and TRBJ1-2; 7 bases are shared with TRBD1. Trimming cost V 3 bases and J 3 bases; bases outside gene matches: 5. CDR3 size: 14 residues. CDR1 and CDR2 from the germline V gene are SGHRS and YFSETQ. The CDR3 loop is CASSWDSAYYGYTF. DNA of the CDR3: TGCGCCAGCAGCTGGGACAGTGCCTACTATGGCTACACCTTC.